The 5 T cell receptor beta chains in this list originate from one sample, sequenced in a study of cytomegalovirus exposure and HLA in healthy donors. Profiling relied on immunoSEQ multiplex PCR, and the TCRdb table lists in-frame clones only, not all of them. The repertoire consists of about 200,000 clones, with around four fifths occurring once and the leading ten covering 5.5% to 7%. The specimen sequenced was PBMCs. The receptors derive from a woman between 18 and 29 years old in good health and CMV-seronegative.

The genes are TRBV2 and TRBJ2-1; 8 bases are shared with TRBD1. The germline V gene has CDR1 SNHLY and CDR2 FYNNEI. Unmatched junction bases numbered 8, after V lost 6 bases and J lost 4 bases. This CDR3 has 15 residues. The CDR3 reads CASSGQGGGYNEQFF. In DNA form, the CDR3 reads TGTGCCAGCAGCGGACAGGGTGGGGGTTACAATGAGCAGTTCTTC.

V is TRBV27 and J is TRBJ2-2; D is perhaps TRBD2 (7 bases). The germline V and J ends were trimmed by 4 bases and 3 bases, with 18 bases remaining between them. This CDR3 spans 17 amino acids. Germline lookup yields CDR1 MNHEY and CDR2 SMNVEV (reference sequence). CDR3 in amino acids: CASSSPFGGLDTGELFF. The CDR3 nucleotides are TGTGCCAGCAGTTCTCCCTTCGGGGGGCTAGACACCGGGGAGCTGTTTTTT.

This clone was seen a single time. This chain links TRBV2 with TRBJ1-1; no clear D gene. The CDR3 covers 14 residues. Germline V lookup: CDR1 SNHLY, CDR2 FYNNEI. The V and J ends lost 2 bases and 8 bases respectively, with 15 bases between them. CDR3: CASSEWRSAAEAFF. The CDR3 bases are TGTGCCAGCAGTGAATGGAGAAGCGCAGCCGAAGCTTTCTTT.

CDR3 coding DNA: TGTGCCAGCTACCCGGGACAGGGTGGGAATGAGCAGTTCTTC. Protein sequence: CASYPGQGGNEQFF. This rearrangement joins TRBV18 to TRBJ2-1, with TRBD1 matching 9 bases. Germline V gene lookup returns CDR1 KGHSH and CDR2 LQKENI. The length of the CDR3 is 14 residues. The V and J ends lost 7 bases and 7 bases, in that order; junction bases with no gene match: 8. Variable domain in full (rest from reference TRBV18 and TRBJ2-1): NAGVMQNPRHLVRRRGQEARLRCSPMKGHSHVYWYRQLPEEGLKFMVYLQKENIIDESGMPKERFSAEFPKEGPSILRIQQVVRGDSAAYFCASYPGQGGNEQFFGPGTRLTVL.

V usage is TRBV6-5 and J usage is TRBJ1-3; possibly TRBD1 for D (6 bases). There are 16 residues in the CDR3. The V gene's germline CDR1 is MNHEY and CDR2 SVGAGI. V was shortened by 3 bases and J by 2 bases, with 14 bases between the two germline ends. CDR3 sequence: CASSYGPGAAGNTIYF. Written as DNA, the CDR3 is TGTGCCAGCAGTTATGGTCCAGGGGCTGCTGGAAACACCATATATTTT.